The clone carrying this T cell receptor (beta chain) was seen a single time. What it binds is not known. The data belong to a study of glioma-infiltrating T cells after dendritic cell vaccination. For the study at large: Autologous tumor lysate was loaded overnight onto monocyte-derived dendritic cells grown seven days with IL-4 and GM-CSF. At biweekly intervals, patients got three intradermal dendritic cell vaccine injections.

All glioblastoma patients lacked an isocitrate dehydrogenase mutation. The study, taken as a whole, reports: No direct clonality-survival link was found; a diverse polyclonal response may matter.

Here immunoSEQ multiplex PCR was the method, and the copy in TCRdb shows in-frame clones only, minus some. This sample carries tens of thousands of clones, 65% to 90% of them seen once, and the ten largest clones take 11%. CDR3 size: 12 residues. The V and J ends lost 5 bases and 9 bases respectively, with 13 bases between them. Germline CDR1 and CDR2: LNHDA and SQIVND (reference sequence). Sequences were derived from blood, sampled before dendritic cell vaccination. The source of this sequence is a human donor with glioblastoma. The rearrangement joins TRBV19 to TRBJ2-5; tentative D call: TRBD2 (5 bases). The CDR3 sequence is CASSGGVAPQYF. The CDR3 DNA sequence: TGTGCCAGTAGTGGAGGAGTGGCGCCCCAGTACTTC.